This TCR beta chain originates from a study of T cell responses to AZD1222 COVID-19 vaccine. A note on this clone: Its antigen is not identified.

Clones were sequenced by immunoSEQ multiplex PCR, and TCRdb holds only the in-frame ones, with some missing. The sample lists 120,000 to 150,000 clones, approximately 94% seen once, with less than 2% in the top ten. Study outcomes and limitations: The span of vaccine-associated CD4 TCRs extended across spike, with dominance at 160-218 and 743-854. Females outnumbered males among donors, who were mostly white British; clonal diversity was possibly underestimated. Increases in Spike-specific TCR breadth and depth were seen after two AZD1222 doses. Reports indicate that nearly half of spike-specific TCRs are directed at unmutated variant regions.

Between the trimmed V and J ends, which lost 2 bases and 7 bases, there was a span of 3 bases. CDR1 is WNHNN and CDR2 is SYGVQD in the germline V gene (reference sequence). The CDR3 sequence is 12 residues long. The sequencing used peripheral blood, collected on day 0 of AZD1222 vaccination. The chain links TRBV10-1 to TRBJ1-6, with D unresolved. This receptor was identified in an adult in good health. CDR3 sequence reads: CASSEGNSPLHF. Here the CDR3 DNA reads TGCGCCAGCAGTGAGGGGAATTCACCCCTCCACTTT.